Presented here are 27 T cell receptor beta chains from one specimen sequenced in a study of cytomegalovirus exposure and HLA in healthy donors. It was with 60 Vbeta and 13 Jbeta primers that the PCR ran. The protocol was immunoSEQ multiplex PCR, while the TCRdb copy is restricted to in-frame clones and leaves out a portion. The data hold about 130,000 clones, with roughly 70% observed a single time. The sample comprised PBMCs. These receptors were obtained from a man in his forties in good health and CMV-seropositive.

This clone was observed once. The genes are TRBV6-6 and TRBJ2-7; 7 positions match TRBD1. Trimming removed 6 bases from V and 6 bases from J; junction bases left unmatched: 5. The germline V gene has CDR1 MNHNY and CDR2 SVGAGI (reference sequence). This CDR3 comprises 12 residues. The CDR3 DNA reads as TGTGCCAGCAGCGACAGGGTTCGCGAGCAGTACTTC. Its translation: CASSDRVREQYF.

Concerning this clone itself: The junction does not match germline at one end; this may be a read error. V is TRBV28 and J is TRBJ1-6; a weak D match, TRBD1 (6 bases). From germline, CDR1 is MDHEN and CDR2 SYDVKM. The CDR3 spans 14 residues. The chain's CDR3 is CASSWGQFPSSLHF. The CDR3 DNA sequence: TGTGCCAGCAGTTGGGGACAATTCCCTTCATCCCTCCACTTT.

The chain links TRBV10-3 to TRBJ1-6; D not resolved. V was clipped by 0 bases and J by 9 bases, with 15 bases between them. Germline V gene data show CDR1 as ENHRY and CDR2 as SYGVKD. The CDR3 is 16 residues long. The CDR3 loop is CAISESRPTRGSPLHF. CDR3 coding DNA: TGTGCCATCAGTGAGTCAAGGCCTACTCGGGGTTCACCCCTCCACTTT.

The chain joins TRBV19 to TRBJ2-3, with D perhaps TRBD1 (6 bases). The V gene's germline CDR1 is LNHDA and CDR2 SQIVND (reference sequence). The CDR3 spans 11 residues. V lost 6 bases to trimming and J lost 14 bases, with 15 bases between them. In DNA, the CDR3 is TGTGCCAGTAGACAGGGATACAAAGTGTATTTT. Translation: CASRQGYKVYF.

This chain links TRBV30 with TRBJ1-1, with 8 bases aligning to TRBD1. The V and J ends lost 2 bases and 2 bases, in that order; junction bases with no gene match: 7. The CDR3 has 15 amino acids. Germline V gene sequence: CDR1 GTSNPN, CDR2 SVGIG (reference sequence). CDR3 DNA sequence: TGTGCCTGGAGTCCGAGGACAGGGCCTAACACTGAAGCTTTCTTT. It yields the protein CAWSPRTGPNTEAFF. The complete variable domain, with remaining parts taken from reference TRBV30 and TRBJ1-1, reads SQTIHQWPATLVQPVGSPLSLECTVEGTSNPNLYWYRQAAGRGLQLLFYSVGIGQISSEVPQNLSASRPQDRQFILSSKKLLLSDSGFYLCAWSPRTGPNTEAFFGQGTRLTVV.

The CDR3 nucleotides read TGTGCCTGGAGTGTACAGGAGGGCCAGGGCTATGGCTACACCTTC. This codes for CAWSVQEGQGYGYTF. The chain recombines TRBV30 with TRBJ1-2, with D possibly TRBD1 on 5 matching bases. This CDR3 is 15 amino acids long. Trimming stripped 0 bases from V and 4 bases from J, with 15 bases between. The germline V gene has CDR1 GTSNPN and CDR2 SVGIG (reference sequence).

This chain links TRBV4-2 with TRBJ2-2; 8 bases are a match to TRBD2. J was trimmed by 1 base and V by 0 bases; bases with no gene match: 4. CDR1 LGHNA and CDR2 YNFKEQ come from the germline V gene. The CDR3 is 17 amino acids. The CDR3 DNA follows: TGTGCCAGCAGCCAAGACCCGGGGGGGATGAACACCGGGGAGCTGTTTTTT. Its translation is CASSQDPGGMNTGELFF.

The gene calls are TRBV28 and TRBJ1-1; D is uncertain. The CDR3 length is 12 residues. The germline CDR1 and CDR2 sequences are MDHEN and SYDVKM. Trimming removed 5 bases from V and 7 bases from J, with 11 bases in between. The CDR3 nucleotides are TGTGCCAGCAGTCCCCACAGAAATGAAGCTTTCTTT. Protein sequence: CASSPHRNEAFF.

This clone has a handful of counts. The rearrangement links TRBV4-1 to TRBJ1-5; 8 bases fit TRBD1. The CDR3 is 17 amino acids. In germline, CDR1 is MGHRA, CDR2 YSYEKL. Trimming at V came to 1 base and at J to 0 bases, leaving 5 bases not matched to a gene. CDR3 sequence (DNA): TGCGCCAGCAGCCAAGTCCCGGGACAGGATAGCAATCAGCCCCAGCATTTT. This translates into CASSQVPGQDSNQPQHF.

This chain connects TRBV5-6 to TRBJ1-4, with a tentative D call TRBD1 (6 bases). Germline CDR1 is SGHDT and CDR2 is YYEEEE. V was clipped by 0 bases and J by 7 bases, with 13 bases between them. The CDR3 spans 15 residues. CDR3 bases: TGTGCCAGCAGCTTGGTCTCGGGGGGCTTTGAAAAACTGTTTTTT. This gives the protein CASSLVSGGFEKLFF.

Here the CDR3 reads CASWTVSYEQYF. In DNA, the CDR3 is TGTGCCAGTTGGACAGTATCCTACGAGCAGTACTTC. This chain links TRBV6-5 with TRBJ2-7; TRBD1 might be the D (6 bases). The CDR3 totals 12 residues. Germline loops: CDR1 MNHEY, CDR2 SVGAGI. V lost 9 bases, J lost 1 base, and 10 bases lay in between.

This sequence joins TRBV28 and TRBJ2-1; TRBD2 aligns across 8 bases. Germline CDR1 is MDHEN and CDR2 is SYDVKM. The CDR3 is 15 amino acids. V dropped 3 bases and J dropped 2; count of bases not matched to a gene: 3. CDR3 protein: CASSLDGRAYNEQFF. CDR3 bases: TGTGCCAGCAGTTTGGACGGGAGGGCCTACAATGAGCAGTTCTTC.

This clone was recorded once. The chain uses TRBV19 and TRBJ1-5; a weak D match, TRBD1 (5 bases). Germline CDR1 LNHDA, CDR2 SQIVND (reference sequence). This CDR3 spans 15 amino acids. V lost 3 bases, J lost 2 bases, and 11 bases lay in between. The CDR3 protein is CASSMGTGGNQPQHF. The CDR3 DNA sequence: TGTGCCAGTAGTATGGGGACGGGAGGCAATCAGCCCCAGCATTTT.

On this clone itself: Within the sample, other DNA sequences also encode this same CDR3. The chain combines TRBV19 with TRBJ1-2; 7 nucleotides line up with TRBD1. After removal of 8 bases from V and 4 bases from J, the junction contained 10 bases not matched to a gene. Per germline, CDR1 LNHDA and CDR2 SQIVND (reference sequence). The CDR3 contains 14 residues. As DNA, the CDR3 is TGTGCCAGTGGACAACAGGGGTTAAGCTATGGCTACACCTTC. Translated: CASGQQGLSYGYTF.

The rearrangement links TRBV2 to TRBJ1-4, with 8 bases lining up with TRBD1. The germline CDR1 and CDR2 sequences are SNHLY and FYNNEI. The junction had 11 bases not matched to a gene; V was cut back by 6 bases and J by 8 bases. This CDR3 is 15 amino acids long. The CDR3 DNA reads TGTGCCAGCAGCCCCTCGGACAGGGAACGCGAAAAACTGTTTTTT. Its protein product is CASSPSDREREKLFF.

The chain joins TRBV7-8 to TRBJ2-1; TRBD2 aligns across 7 bases. Germline V gives CDR1 SGHVS, CDR2 FQNEAQ. This CDR3 region has 15 residues. Trimming removed 5 bases from V and 5 bases from J; junction bases left unmatched: 9. The CDR3 nucleotides are TGTGCCAGCAGCGTCCTCTCGCGGGAGAACAATGAGCAGTTCTTC. Translation gives CASSVLSRENNEQFF.

The genes are TRBV30 and TRBJ1-2; 7 nucleotides match TRBD1. Trimming at V came to 0 bases and at J to 5 bases, leaving 9 bases not matched to a gene. Per the germline V gene, CDR1 is GTSNPN and CDR2 is SVGIG (reference sequence). The CDR3 consists of 15 residues. The DNA for the CDR3 is TGTGCCTGGAGTGTAATACAGGGGCCGATATATGGCTACACCTTC. Its translation: CAWSVIQGPIYGYTF.

The genes are TRBV4-1 and TRBJ2-5, with D possibly matching TRBD2 (6 bases). V dropped 1 base and J dropped 1 base, with 22 bases sitting between them. Germline-derived CDR1 and CDR2 are MGHRA and YSYEKL. The CDR3 totals 19 residues. The CDR3 here is CASSQVRRGFHVGQETQYF. In DNA, the CDR3 is TGCGCCAGCAGCCAAGTTCGACGGGGGTTCCATGTAGGCCAAGAGACCCAGTACTTC.

The chain joins TRBV23-1 to TRBJ1-1, with D possibly matching TRBD1 (6 bases). TRBV23-1 is annotated as an ORF whose role is uncertain. Trimming left V 4 bases short and J 4 bases short, with 10 bases between. The CDR3 is 13 residues long. The CDR3 region is CASSRNRATEAFF. CDR3 in DNA: TGCGCCAGCAGTCGGAACAGGGCCACTGAAGCTTTCTTT.

The chain recombines TRBV28 with TRBJ1-4, with TRBD1 identical over 8 bases. V was pared by 3 bases and J by 7 bases, with 4 bases of the junction left unmatched. Germline loops: CDR1 MDHEN, CDR2 SYDVKM. The CDR3 has 14 residues. The CDR3 region is CASSFQQGGEKLFF. In DNA, the CDR3 is TGTGCCAGCAGTTTTCAACAGGGGGGTGAAAAACTGTTTTTT.

The genes are TRBV30 and TRBJ2-7; D gene ambiguous. This CDR3 is built from 12 residues. The V end lost 1 base, the J end lost 7 bases, and 11 bases lay between the germline ends. The germline V gene has CDR1 GTSNPN and CDR2 SVGIG (reference sequence). The CDR3: CAWSASTSEQYF. CDR3 sequence (DNA): TGTGCCTGGAGTGCTTCCACATCTGAGCAGTACTTC.

The chain couples TRBV2 to TRBJ1-6; 8 bases map to TRBD1. Trimming at V came to 6 bases and at J to 3 bases, leaving 1 base not matched to a gene. The CDR3 runs to 14 residues. Germline CDR1 is SNHLY and CDR2 is FYNNEI. The CDR3 loop reads CASSGTGYNSPLHF. The CDR3 DNA reads as TGTGCCAGCAGCGGGACAGGCTATAATTCACCCCTCCACTTT.

The chain has TRBV7-9 and TRBJ2-5; 8 bases fit TRBD1. Trimming at V came to 5 bases and at J to 0 bases, leaving 14 bases not matched to a gene. The CDR3 sequence is 18 residues long. Germline assignment: CDR1 SEHNR and CDR2 FQNEAQ (reference sequence). The CDR3: CASSLSRTGLGYQETQYF. The CDR3 DNA is TGTGCCAGCAGCCTATCTCGGACAGGGCTTGGGTACCAAGAGACCCAGTACTTC.

In DNA, the CDR3 is TGTGCCAGCATGGGCAGAAAAACCTATGGCTACACCTTC. Translation: CASMGRKTYGYTF. This chain links TRBV11-3 with TRBJ1-2, with D unresolved. The germline CDR1 and CDR2 sequences are SGHNT and YENEEA. With 7 bases removed from V and 4 bases from J, the gap between germline ends came to 13 bases. The CDR3 spans 13 residues. The complete variable domain, with remaining parts taken from reference TRBV11-3 and TRBJ1-2, reads EAGVVQSPRYKIIEKKQPVAFWCNPISGHNTLYWYLQNLGQGPELLIRYENEEAVDDSQLPKDRFSAERLKGVDSTLKIQPAELGDSAVYLCASMGRKTYGYTFGSGTRLTVV.

This chain links TRBV7-9 with TRBJ2-3, with 7 nucleotides matching TRBD2. From germline, CDR1 is SEHNR and CDR2 FQNEAQ (reference sequence). The CDR3 is 15 amino acids. Trimming removed 7 bases from V and 4 bases from J; junction bases left unmatched: 11. CDR3 loop: CASTRAAGAADTQYF. CDR3 coding DNA: TGTGCCAGCACGAGAGCGGCGGGAGCAGCAGATACGCAGTATTTT.

This clone turned up a few times. This chain connects TRBV6-1 to TRBJ1-2; D is perhaps TRBD1 (5 bases). The germline V and J ends were trimmed by 5 bases and 0 bases, with 13 bases remaining between them. Germline values: CDR1 MNHNS, CDR2 SASEGT. The CDR3 is 15 residues long. Here the CDR3 reads CASSPVGRTNYGYTF. Here the CDR3 DNA reads TGTGCCAGCAGTCCCGTGGGGCGGACTAACTATGGCTACACCTTC.

This clone has more than one count but fewer than ten. This chain connects TRBV19 to TRBJ1-6; 7 nucleotides agree with TRBD1. J lost 6 bases, V lost 4 bases, and 6 bases had no gene match. This CDR3 contains 15 residues. Germline V gives CDR1 LNHDA, CDR2 SQIVND (reference sequence). CDR3 DNA sequence: TGTGCCAGTAGTAGGGGACAGACCTTTAATTCACCCCTCCACTTT. Its translation is CASSRGQTFNSPLHF.